The rows below give T cell receptor beta chains drawn from one sample of a study of blood T cells in healthy people across ages. MiXCR was run by TCRdb on the 5' RACE reads, yielding one entry per CDR3 protein. The repertoire holds hundreds of thousands of distinct CDR3 sequences, with 45% to 50% as singletons. Sequencing input: blood. The origin of the receptors is a woman aged 55-75 years in good health. CDR3s include the opening cysteine and the closing phenylalanine or tryptophan.

J,V,CDR3
TRBJ2-1,TRBV5-1,CASAGSGGTYNEQFF
TRBJ2-5,TRBV10-3,CAISDSRGGRHEQYF
TRBJ1-6,TRBV29-1,CSVGREAGSPLHF
TRBJ2-7,TRBV20-1,CSALGGKRRSYEQYF
-,TRBV20-1,CSAGDSGGAKNIQYF
TRBJ2-1,TRBV10-3,CASSEWGDGGQFF
TRBJ2-1,TRBV29-1,CSVVGLAVNEQFF
TRBJ2-1,TRBV4-3,CASSQDGVAGGPDEQFF
TRBJ2-1,TRBV6-2/TRBV6-3,CASSYGLAGGLIGGEQFF
TRBJ2-1,TRBV27,CASSLLVGTANSEQFF
TRBJ2-1,TRBV28,CASSGTRQFF
TRBJ1-4,TRBV29-1,CSVGTGRNEKLFF
TRBJ2-7,TRBV20-1,CSARDMLSGDNYEQYF
TRBJ2-7,TRBV20-1,CRTTGDFYGQYF
TRBJ2-3,TRBV20-1,CSAIRDPSDTQYF
TRBJ2-5,TRBV7-2,CASSGIRGRLGEQYF
TRBJ2-3,TRBV6-2/TRBV6-3,CASRKGGPADTQYF
TRBJ2-1,TRBV14,CASTKQGAYNEQFF